The 19 T cell receptor beta chains reported below all come from one sample, sequenced in a study of cytomegalovirus exposure and HLA in healthy donors. The primer mix had 60 Vbeta and 13 Jbeta primers. Produced via immunoSEQ multiplex PCR; TCRdb's table is partial and in-frame only. The table records about 270,000 clones, around two thirds of them present only once. The sequenced sample was PBMCs. These receptors were taken from a female donor in good health and CMV-seronegative.

This clone was seen a handful of times. The gene calls are TRBV6-1 and TRBJ1-3; 7 bases are shared with TRBD1. This CDR3 is built from 15 residues. CDR1 MNHNS and CDR2 SASEGT come from the germline V gene. V dropped 6 bases and J dropped 0; count of bases not matched to a gene: 5. CDR3 bases: TGTGCCAGCAGGACGGACAGGAACTCTGGAAACACCATATATTTT. Translating it yields CASRTDRNSGNTIYF.

The chain joins TRBV6-5 to TRBJ2-5; TRBD2 might be the D (5 bases). V dropped 4 bases and J dropped 4 bases, with 19 bases sitting between them. The CDR3 is made up of 16 amino acids. Germline V gene sequence: CDR1 MNHEY, CDR2 SVGAGI. The CDR3 region has the DNA TGTGCCAGCAGTTTACCCATGGCAGGCCGGGGAGAGACCCAGTACTTC. Its translation is CASSLPMAGRGETQYF.

This chain links TRBV2 with TRBJ1-2, with TRBD1 as a possible D gene (5 bases). CDR3 length equals 15 residues. CDR1 SNHLY and CDR2 FYNNEI come from the germline V gene. V was trimmed by 5 bases and J by 4 bases, leaving 17 bases between them. The chain's CDR3 is CASSQPGGGSYGYTF. DNA of the CDR3: TGTGCCAGCAGTCAACCTGGTGGGGGGAGCTATGGCTACACCTTC.

The chain links TRBV5-8 to TRBJ2-1; 9 bases are a match to TRBD2. The V gene end was trimmed by 2 bases and the J gene end by 3 bases; junction bases not matched to a gene: 6. The CDR3 has 16 amino acids. Looked up from germline, CDR1 is SGHTS and CDR2 is YDEGEE. The CDR3 bases are TGTGCCAGCAGCTTAGGAGCGGGAGGAGGCTACAATGAGCAGTTCTTC. This gives the protein CASSLGAGGGYNEQFF.

J is TRBJ2-5 and V is TRBV19, with a possible D match to TRBD2 (6 bases). The CDR3 extends over 15 amino acids. The V end lost 4 bases, the J end lost 3 bases, and 15 bases lay between the germline ends. The germline V gene has CDR1 LNHDA and CDR2 SQIVND (reference sequence). CDR3 nucleotide sequence: TGTGCCAGTAGTAGGTTAGCGGCCCGAAAAGAGACCCAGTACTTC. Protein: CASSRLAARKETQYF.

The chain has TRBV6-6 and TRBJ2-3; 7 positions agree with TRBD1. CDR3 length: 15 amino acids. V dropped 5 bases and J dropped 0; count of bases not matched to a gene: 5. CDR1 MNHNY and CDR2 SVGAGI come from the germline V gene (reference sequence). CDR3 bases: TGTGCCAGCAGTCCCCGGGACAGTAGCACAGATACGCAGTATTTT. This codes for CASSPRDSSTDTQYF.

Of note for this clone: Germline and junction disagree at one end, which may indicate a read error. V gene TRBV7-9 combines with J gene TRBJ1-3; 8 bases match TRBD1. Germline V gene lookup returns CDR1 SEHNR and CDR2 FQNEAQ (reference sequence). The CDR3 totals 15 residues. CDR3 amino acids: CSSSLGDRGGDTIYF. CDR3 nucleotide sequence: TGTTCCAGCAGCTTAGGAGACAGGGGTGGGGACACCATATATTTT.

This chain connects TRBV4-2 to TRBJ2-7; 9 positions agree with TRBD1. The length of the CDR3 is 14 residues. Trimming cost V 4 bases and J 4 bases; bases outside gene matches: 5. CDR1 and CDR2 from the germline V gene are LGHNA and YNFKEQ. The CDR3 bases are TGTGCCAGCAGCCCCGGGACAGGGTTGTACGAGCAGTACTTC. Translating it yields CASSPGTGLYEQYF.

The chain has TRBV30 and TRBJ1-6; TRBD1 matches at 8 bases. The germline CDR1 and CDR2 sequences are GTSNPN and SVGIG (reference sequence). This CDR3 comprises 12 residues. Losses at the gene ends were 5 bases for V and 11 bases for J; bases not matched to a gene: 5. Written as DNA, the CDR3 is TGTGCCTGGGGACAGGGTTCGACACCCCTCCACTTT. Encoded protein: CAWGQGSTPLHF.

The J gene is TRBJ2-5, the V gene TRBV7-8; a weak D match, TRBD1 (5 bases). The CDR3 is made up of 13 amino acids. Trimming pared 1 base from V and 4 bases from J, leaving 7 bases between. Germline-derived CDR1 and CDR2 are SGHVS and FQNEAQ. The CDR3 reads CASSLVGAETQYF. The DNA of the CDR3 is TGTGCCAGCAGCTTAGTAGGGGCAGAGACCCAGTACTTC.

J is TRBJ1-2 and V is TRBV14; 10 bases are a match to TRBD1. CDR1 SGHDN and CDR2 FVKESK come from the germline V gene. CDR3 length: 15 amino acids. J was trimmed by 8 bases and V by 2 bases; bases with no gene match: 8. In nucleotides, the CDR3 is TGTGCCAGCAGCCAAACTGACAGGGGGCGAAGGGGCTACACCTTC. It specifies CASSQTDRGRRGYTF.

This rearrangement joins TRBV2 to TRBJ2-1; 13 nucleotides align to TRBD2. Losses at the gene ends were 1 base for V and 7 bases for J; bases not matched to a gene: 10. From germline, CDR1 is SNHLY and CDR2 FYNNEI. The CDR3 consists of 18 residues. The CDR3 bases are TGTGCCAGCAGTGAAGGGACTAGCGGGGGACTAAGGAGGAATGAGCAGTTCTTC. It encodes CASSEGTSGGLRRNEQFF.

A single count supports this clone. This chain joins TRBV11-3 and TRBJ2-7, with D possibly matching TRBD1 (6 bases). CDR1 and CDR2 from the germline V gene are SGHNT and YENEEA. CDR3 size: 13 residues. Trimming shortened V by 5 bases and J by 1 base, and 9 bases separated the two germline ends. In DNA, the CDR3 is TGTGCCAGCAGCCCCGGACAGTCCTACGAGCAGTACTTC. It specifies CASSPGQSYEQYF.

The chain links TRBV7-2 to TRBJ2-7; TRBD1 aligns across 7 bases. This CDR3 is built from 13 residues. V gave up 5 bases and J gave up 4 bases; unmatched junction bases: 5. Germline-derived CDR1 and CDR2 are SGHTA and FQGNSA. CDR3 loop: CASSPGTEYEQYF. As DNA, the CDR3 is TGTGCCAGCAGCCCCGGGACAGAATACGAGCAGTACTTC.

This rearrangement joins TRBV29-1 to TRBJ1-1; D remains unclear. V lost 2 bases, J lost 1 base, and 2 bases lay in between. The CDR3 is made up of 11 amino acids. Germline V gives CDR1 SQVTM, CDR2 ANQGSEA. CDR3: CSVERNTEAFF. Here the CDR3 DNA reads TGCAGCGTTGAACGGAACACTGAAGCTTTCTTT.

This clone has only a few counts. The chain employs TRBV28 and TRBJ1-1; a possible D gene is TRBD1 (5 bases). This CDR3 has 15 residues. From germline, CDR1 is MDHEN and CDR2 SYDVKM. Trimming left V 2 bases short and J 1 base short, with 11 bases between. CDR3 protein: CASSLVGQTNTEAFF. The CDR3 nucleotides are TGTGCCAGCAGTTTAGTGGGGCAGACGAACACTGAAGCTTTCTTT.

This clone showed up just a few times. For the CDR3, the DNA is TGCAGCGTTGAAGAGTTCGATGAGCAGTTCTTC. Amino acid sequence: CSVEEFDEQFF. V is TRBV29-1 and J is TRBJ2-1; D ambiguous. Germline CDR1 is SQVTM and CDR2 is ANQGSEA. CDR3 length: 11 amino acids. V lost 0 bases and J lost 8, with 5 bases in between.

Worth noting for this clone: A read error may account for a junction end that differs from germline. J is TRBJ1-1 and V is TRBV7-9, with D uncertain. This CDR3 contains 12 residues. Germline lookup yields CDR1 SEHNR and CDR2 FQNEAQ (reference sequence). The CDR3 nucleotides are TGTTCCAGCAGCTCGGGAGAGATAGCCTTTATTTTT. Its protein is CSSSSGEIAFIF.

This clone occurred a few times. This sample includes further DNA sequences coding for the same CDR3. The chain is built from TRBV5-4 and TRBJ2-5, with 8 bases identical to TRBD1. CDR3 length equals 15 residues. Germline V gene lookup returns CDR1 SGHNT and CDR2 YYREEE (reference sequence). J was trimmed by 5 bases and V by 0 bases; bases with no gene match: 6. The CDR3 reads CASSLVSGGGETQYF. The CDR3 bases are TGTGCCAGCAGCTTGGTCTCAGGGGGCGGGGAGACCCAGTACTTC.